This T cell receptor (beta chain) appears in the sequencing data of a study of blood T cell repertoires in COVID-19. Study in general: From the United States, Italy and Spain came samples of acute and convalescent COVID-19.

The table lists this clone with a count of one. Original handling: The authors estimated nucleated cell counts from reference gene primer amplification. The repertoire was sequenced with immunoSEQ multiplex PCR; TCRdb's copy has only in-frame clones and lacks some. V, J and clone size were drawn from that table, and D and trimming were deduced from the DNA. The sample shows about 200,000 clones, roughly 85% of them seen only once. Sequenced: peripheral blood. This TCR derives from a woman between 70 and 85 years old with COVID-19, enrolled during active disease.

The CDR3 coding sequence is TGTGCCATCAGTGCGGAGGCGGGAGCTTACAATGAGCAGTTCTTC. Its translation: CAISAEAGAYNEQFF. The chain recombines TRBV10-3 with TRBJ2-1; 7 bases map to TRBD2. The germline V gene has CDR1 ENHRY and CDR2 SYGVKD. CDR3 length: 15 amino acids. V lost 4 bases, J lost 4 bases, and 7 bases stayed unmatched.